This is a list of T cell receptor beta chains from one sample in a study of shared clonotypes between healthy human individuals. Profiling relied on immunoSEQ multiplex PCR, and the TCRdb table lists in-frame clones only, not all of them. The sample holds about 1 million clones, approximately 72% seen once. The sequencing input was memory CD4+ T cells sorted from blood. The receptors stem from a man between 18 and 29 years old in good health. CDR3s include the opening cysteine and the closing phenylalanine or tryptophan. A D gene is named only where the DNA matches it firmly. Clone sizes are given selectively: once, few, many, or a class where the clone is expanded.

j_call,clone_size,d_call,v_call,cdr3_nt,cdr3_aa
TRBJ1-2,once,TRBD1,TRBV25-1,TGTGCCAGCAGTGACCGACAGGGCGGAATCTATGGCTACACCTTC,CASSDRQGGIYGYTF
TRBJ2-7,NA,NA,TRBV11-2,TGTGCCAGCAGCACCCAGAGCACTATCTCCGAGCAGTACTTC,CASSTQSTISEQYF
TRBJ1-2,NA,NA,TRBV6-4,TGTGCCAGCAGTGGTTCGGGACATAGCTCAGAAGGCTACACCTTC,CASSGSGHSSEGYTF
TRBJ2-3,NA,NA,TRBV5-6,TGTGCCAGCAGCTTCGTAGATACGCAGTATTTT,CASSFVDTQYF
TRBJ2-7,NA,NA,TRBV15,TGTGCCACCAGCCCCCGCCGGGGTGGAACCTACGAGCAGTACTTC,CATSPRRGGTYEQYF
TRBJ2-1,NA,NA,TRBV6-5,TGTGCCAGCAGTTACCGGCAGGGGTACAATGAGCAGTTCTTC,CASSYRQGYNEQFF
TRBJ2-2,NA,NA,TRBV5-6,TGTGCCAGCAGCCTACCGAACACCGGGGAGCTGTTTTTT,CASSLPNTGELFF
TRBJ2-7,NA,TRBD1,TRBV19,TGTGCCAGCGCCGGGACAGGGAGCTACGAGCAGTACTTC,CASAGTGSYEQYF
TRBJ2-3,once,TRBD2,TRBV7-6,TGTGCCAGCAGCCCCGGGACTAGCGGGAGAGTCGATACGCAGTATTTT,CASSPGTSGRVDTQYF
TRBJ1-1,NA,NA,TRBV7-2,TGTGCCAGCAGCTTAGGAGGTGTGAACACTGAAGCTTTCTTT,CASSLGGVNTEAFF
TRBJ1-2,NA,NA,TRBV6-5,TGTGCCAGCAGTTTTGACTCTAACTATGGCTACACCTTC,CASSFDSNYGYTF